Shown below are 19 T cell receptor beta chains from a single sample sequenced in a study of T cells in Graves' hyperthyroidism and ophthalmopathy. The CDR3 regions of TCR beta were amplified from RNA transcripts. The primer set for the first-round RT-PCR of the TCR CDR3 was HTBI. Via MiXCR, TCRdb re-called the multiplex PCR reads, giving one row per CDR3 protein. Of some 400,000 distinct CDR3 sequences in the sample, 13% were seen once. The specimen sequenced was blood. The receptors shown here come from a man aged 25 to 40 with Graves' hyperthyroidism that later progressed to Graves' ophthalmopathy.

This clonotype was seen at least ten times. This chain joins TRBV7-2 and TRBJ1-5; D unclear. The CDR3 length is 12 residues. Germline CDR1 reads SGHTA; CDR2 reads FQGNSA. The V end lost 2 bases, the J end lost 11 bases, and 10 bases lay between the germline ends. CDR3 coding DNA: TGTGCCAGCAGCTTACCCGGTGGGGCCCAGCATTTT. This gives the protein CASSLPGGAQHF.

This sequence joins TRBV5-1 and TRBJ1-5, with TRBD1 as a possible D gene (6 bases). The V end lost 3 bases, the J end lost 5 bases, and 9 bases lay between the germline ends. CDR3 length equals 13 residues. The germline CDR1 and CDR2 sequences are SGHRS and YFSETQ. The CDR3 protein is CASSWGADQPQHF. DNA of the CDR3: TGCGCCAGCAGCTGGGGGGCCGATCAGCCCCAGCATTTT.

This clonotype was observed many times. This chain connects TRBV12-3 or TRBV12-4 to TRBJ1-2, with D uncertain. Trimming left V 2 bases short and J 8 bases short, with 6 bases between. The CDR3 totals 11 residues. The CDR3: CASSLRRGYTF. The CDR3 nucleotides read TGTGCCAGCAGTTTAAGAAGGGGCTACACCTTC.

V is TRBV7-6 and J is TRBJ1-1; 7 nucleotides align to TRBD1. Trimming cost V 5 bases and J 1 base; bases outside gene matches: 16. The CDR3 extends over 18 amino acids. Germline V gives CDR1 SGHVS, CDR2 FNYEAQ. The CDR3 DNA reads TGTGCCAGCAGCCCATACCAATCTGGATCAGGGGGGAACACTGAAGCTTTCTTT. It codes for CASSPYQSGSGGNTEAFF.

This clonotype was seen a few times. The rearrangement uses TRBV19 and TRBJ2-7; possible D gene TRBD1, 6 bases. Germline CDR1 and CDR2: LNHDA and SQIVND (reference sequence). The CDR3 has 14 amino acids. V gave up 7 bases and J gave up 2 bases, with 15 bases separating them. The CDR3 nucleotides are TGTGCCAGTATCTCAGGGGAACCTCCCTACGAGCAGTACTTC. Translated, it gives CASISGEPPYEQYF.

This clonotype was seen many times. V gene TRBV20-1 combines with J gene TRBJ1-2, with 10 positions matching TRBD1. CDR1 is DFQATT, CDR2 SNEGSKA, per germline (reference sequence). This CDR3 region has 14 residues. This CDR3 reads CRQGQGFVEHGYTF. The CDR3 DNA is TGCAGGCAGGGACAGGGGTTCGTGGAACATGGCTACACCTTC.

This clonotype was observed a handful of times. The V gene is TRBV9, the J gene TRBJ1-3; D gene unclear. This CDR3 contains 14 residues. In germline, CDR1 is SGDLS, CDR2 YYNGEE. V lost 5 bases and J 2 bases, leaving 11 bases between the germline ends. The DNA for the CDR3 is TGTGCCAGCAGTGTTCAGAGGGCTGGAAACACCATATATTTT. Its protein product is CASSVQRAGNTIYF.

This clonotype occurred a few times. The chain employs TRBV20-1 and TRBJ1-1; 9 bases are a match to TRBD1. V was pared by 0 bases and J by 8 bases, with 10 bases of the junction left unmatched. Germline V CDR1 and CDR2: DFQATT, SNEGSKA (reference sequence). The CDR3 is 15 residues long. The CDR3 DNA reads as TGCAGTGCTAGAGACCCTCCACAGGGGGCAGGAGAAGCTTTCTTT. It yields the protein CSARDPPQGAGEAFF.

This clonotype was picked up a small number of times. The J gene is TRBJ1-2, the V gene TRBV29-1; D perhaps matches TRBD1 (5 bases). Deletions cut 7 bases from V and 5 bases from J, with 17 bases between. The germline CDR1 and CDR2 sequences are SQVTM and ANQGSEA. This CDR3 contains 13 residues. The CDR3 DNA reads TGCAGCGGTCGAGAGGGGCGCACTTATGGCTACACCTTC. Translated, it gives CSGREGRTYGYTF.

CDR3 protein: CSAEGGTAYEQYF. For the CDR3, the DNA is TGCAGTGCTGAGGGCGGGACAGCCTACGAGCAGTACTTC. The chain carries TRBV20-1 and TRBJ2-7; weak D call: TRBD1 (7 bases). CDR3 size: 13 residues. CDR1 and CDR2 from the germline V gene are DFQATT and SNEGSKA (reference sequence). V was pared by 5 bases and J by 2 bases, with 13 bases between.

This clonotype was picked up many times. The CDR3 sequence: CASSRVSGTATDTQYF. The CDR3 nucleotides are TGTGCCAGCAGCCGCGTCTCCGGGACAGCAACAGATACGCAGTATTTT. The chain couples TRBV7-2 to TRBJ2-3; 7 bases map to TRBD1. The V and J ends lost 5 bases and 3 bases, in that order; junction bases with no gene match: 11. This CDR3 spans 16 amino acids. Looked up from germline, CDR1 is SGHTA and CDR2 is FQGNSA.

As to this clonotype: This clone may be a read error of a much larger clone one base away. The chain uses TRBV12-3 or TRBV12-4 and TRBJ1-1; D unclear. The V gene lost 3 bases and the J gene lost 5 bases, with 13 bases spanning the gap. The CDR3 loop spans 14 amino acids. CDR3 amino acids: CASSFRLDKTEAFF. CDR3 nucleotide sequence: TGTGCCAGCAGTTTTCGTCTCGATAAAACTGAAGCTTTCTTT.

A few counts support this clonotype. CDR3 sequence reads: CASSSEAGYTF. CDR3 DNA sequence: TGTGCCAGCAGTTCCGAAGCTGGCTACACCTTC. This chain connects TRBV28 to TRBJ1-2; D not resolved. The length of the CDR3 is 11 residues. Trimming took off 4 bases at V and 7 bases at J, with 7 bases between the two ends. Germline V gene data show CDR1 as MDHEN and CDR2 as SYDVKM.

The chain carries TRBV7-6 and TRBJ1-1; D ambiguous. The CDR3 has 16 residues. In germline, CDR1 is SGHVS, CDR2 FNYEAQ. Between the trimmed V and J ends, which lost 5 bases and 0 bases, there was a span of 16 bases. CDR3 in DNA: TGTGCCAGCAGCCCAGACGGGTACAGCATGAACACTGAAGCTTTCTTT. Its protein product is CASSPDGYSMNTEAFF.

CDR3 in DNA: TGTGCCAGCAGCTTAGCATCAGTTTTCAGACAGGGGTTAGGAGAGACCCAGTACTTC. Its protein product is CASSLASVFRQGLGETQYF. This chain joins TRBV7-6 and TRBJ2-5, with 8 bases fitting TRBD1. This CDR3 is built from 19 residues. Per germline, CDR1 SGHVS and CDR2 FNYEAQ. The V segment lost 0 bases and the J segment 4 bases; nucleotides outside the gene matches: 16.

The chain recombines TRBV5-5 with TRBJ2-5; TRBD2 matches 11 bases. Per germline, CDR1 SGHKS and CDR2 YYEKEE (reference sequence). V trimming: 0 bases; J trimming: 4 bases; junction bases outside the gene matches: 8. This CDR3 region has 17 residues. The CDR3 DNA sequence: TGTGCCAGCAGCTTGGACCCTAGCGGGGGGTTCGGAGAGACCCAGTACTTC. It translates to CASSLDPSGGFGETQYF.

At least ten counts were recorded for this clonotype. The chain has TRBV7-2 and TRBJ2-7; no firm D call. Trimming cost V 3 bases and J 0 bases, with 9 bases left between them. CDR1 SGHTA and CDR2 FQGNSA come from the germline V gene. The CDR3 totals 14 residues. CDR3 protein: CASSFRHHSYEQYF. In nucleotides, the CDR3 is TGTGCCAGCAGCTTTCGCCACCACTCCTACGAGCAGTACTTC.

This clonotype came up a few times. This chain joins TRBV10-2 and TRBJ1-4, with D perhaps TRBD1 (6 bases). Germline lookup yields CDR1 WSHSY and CDR2 SAAADI. V was cut by 0 bases and J by 8 bases, with 19 bases left in between. CDR3 length: 17 residues. In DNA form, the CDR3 reads TGCGCCAGCAGTGAGTCGCACGGGGGGCCGACGAGGGAAAAACTGTTTTTT. Translating it yields CASSESHGGPTREKLFF.

This clonotype was detected ten times or more. The chain has TRBV6-2 or TRBV6-3 and TRBJ1-1, with D unclear. From germline, CDR1 is MNHEY and CDR2 SVGEGT. V lost 10 bases and J 2 bases, leaving 14 bases between the germline ends. This CDR3 spans 13 amino acids. This chain's CDR3 is CATRQFRNTEAFF. In DNA form, the CDR3 reads TGTGCCACAAGACAATTTCGAAACACTGAAGCTTTCTTT.